One and the same sample provided the 15 T cell receptor beta chains below, sequenced in a study of T cells after posttransplantation cyclophosphamide. Produced via immunoSEQ multiplex PCR; TCRdb's table is partial and in-frame only. The sample holds 5,500 to 8,500 clones, and no clone turns up only once. Busulfan-fludarabine conditioning, marrow transplant, and cyclophosphamide on days +3 and +4 were administered. This sample comprised PBMCs, obtained after allogeneic stem cell transplant with posttransplant cyclophosphamide. The receptors were gathered from a male patient between 45 and 59 years old who received an allogeneic stem cell transplant from an unrelated donor, was CMV-positive, and had acute GVHD only. Some T cells may be transferred from the graft donor.

This clone was seen many times. This chain links TRBV2 with TRBJ1-1, with 7 bases lining up with TRBD1. The V segment lost 8 bases and the J segment 11 bases; nucleotides outside the gene matches: 20. The germline V gene encodes CDR1 SNHLY and CDR2 FYNNEI. This CDR3 is 15 amino acids long. As DNA, the CDR3 is TGTGCCAGCTCGGCCCGGGACAGTCGCGCAAAGGGGGCTTTCTTT. The encoded protein is CASSARDSRAKGAFF.

This clone is labeled as medium-sized. This rearrangement joins TRBV4-1 to TRBJ1-1; the D gene is possibly TRBD1 (6 bases). CDR1 MGHRA and CDR2 YSYEKL come from the germline V gene. Trimming cost V 1 base and J 2 bases, with 11 bases left between them. This CDR3 has 15 amino acids. The CDR3 here is CASSQGLQGNTEAFF. The CDR3 DNA follows: TGCGCCAGCAGCCAAGGCCTACAGGGAAACACTGAAGCTTTCTTT.

There are many counts of this clone. V usage is TRBV7-3 and J usage is TRBJ1-6; no clear D. V dropped 1 base and J dropped 6 bases, with 16 bases sitting between them. The CDR3 is made up of 17 amino acids. Germline CDR1 and CDR2: SGHTA and FQGTGA. CDR3 amino acids: CASSLRGGPRGNSPLHF. The CDR3, as DNA: TGTGCCAGCAGCTTAAGAGGAGGTCCCCGCGGTAATTCACCCCTCCACTTT. Variable domain in full (rest from reference TRBV7-3 and TRBJ1-6): GAGVSQTPSNKVTEKGKYVELRCDPISGHTALYWYRQSLGQGPEFLIYFQGTGAADDSGLPNDRFFAVRPEGSVSTLKIQRTERGDSAVYLCASSLRGGPRGNSPLHFGNGTRLTVT.

Ten or more counts support this clone. J is TRBJ1-1 and V is TRBV5-6, with D uncertain. CDR3 length: 16 amino acids. The V gene's germline CDR1 is SGHDT and CDR2 YYEEEE. V lost 0 bases to trimming and J lost 0 bases, with 12 bases between them. Here the CDR3 reads CASSLARRTMNTEAFF. In nucleotides, the CDR3 is TGTGCCAGCAGCTTGGCCAGGCGGACTATGAACACTGAAGCTTTCTTT.

In this sample, this clone turned up many times. The V gene is TRBV5-6, the J gene TRBJ2-7, with D possibly matching TRBD2 (5 bases). Germline lookup yields CDR1 SGHDT and CDR2 YYEEEE. The CDR3 has 14 amino acids. Trimming took off 6 bases at V and 6 bases at J, with 19 bases between the two ends. CDR3: CASTPTGSRSEQYF. The CDR3 DNA follows: TGTGCCAGCACTCCGACGGGGTCCAGATCCGAGCAGTACTTC. The variable domain in full, completed from reference TRBV5-6 and TRBJ2-7, reads DAGVTQSPTHLIKTRGQQVTLRCSPKSGHDTVSWYQQALGQGPQFIFQYYEEEERQRGNFPDRFSGHQFPNYSSELNVNALLLGDSALYLCASTPTGSRSEQYFGPGTRLTVT.

This clone was observed at least ten times. Here the CDR3 DNA reads TGTGCCAGCAGCTTACTAGCGGGAGGATGGACCGGGGAGCTGTTTTTT. Amino acids: CASSLLAGGWTGELFF. The V and J genes are TRBV11-3 and TRBJ2-2, with TRBD2 identical over 11 bases. Germline CDR1 is SGHNT and CDR2 is YENEEA. Losses at the gene ends were 2 bases for V and 5 bases for J; bases not matched to a gene: 4. The length of the CDR3 is 16 residues.

This clone has a handful of counts. This sequence joins TRBV15 and TRBJ2-3; D possibly corresponds to TRBD2 (6 bases). V was trimmed by 3 bases and J by 4 bases, leaving 14 bases between them. The CDR3 covers 15 residues. The V gene's germline CDR1 is LNHNV and CDR2 YYDKDF (reference sequence). The CDR3, as DNA: TGTGCCACCAGCAGGGATCCGACTAGTTCAGATACGCAGTATTTT. It specifies CATSRDPTSSDTQYF.

This clone was seen a handful of times. The V gene is TRBV4-1, the J gene TRBJ2-2, with 9 bases fitting TRBD2. Looked up from germline, CDR1 is MGHRA and CDR2 is YSYEKL. The CDR3 consists of 18 residues. The ends lost 2 bases at V and 2 bases at J; junction bases unmatched: 9. The CDR3 DNA sequence: TGCGCCAGCAGCCAAAAAGGGCTAGCGGGATTAAACACCGGGGAGCTGTTTTTT. Protein: CASSQKGLAGLNTGELFF.

Ten or more counts support this clone. J is TRBJ1-3 and V is TRBV7-9, with 7 nucleotides matching TRBD1. With 1 base clipped from V and 2 bases from J, the junction kept 2 bases outside the gene matches. The CDR3 contains 15 residues. Looked up from germline, CDR1 is SEHNR and CDR2 is FQNEAQ (reference sequence). CDR3 loop: CASSLGDSTGNTIYF. DNA of the CDR3: TGTGCCAGCAGCTTAGGGGACAGCACTGGAAACACCATATATTTT.

This clone was seen ten or more times. This sequence joins TRBV28 and TRBJ1-2, with 9 bases aligning to TRBD1. The CDR3 runs 12 residues. Germline CDR1 MDHEN, CDR2 SYDVKM. The V segment lost 6 bases and the J segment 8 bases; nucleotides outside the gene matches: 4. CDR3 sequence: CASRRTGEGYTF. The CDR3 nucleotides are TGTGCCAGCAGACGGACAGGGGAGGGCTACACCTTC.

The gene calls are TRBV7-9 and TRBJ2-3, with D tentatively TRBD2 (5 bases). V shed 2 bases and J shed 14 bases, with 11 bases lying between them. CDR3 size: 11 residues. Germline V gene data show CDR1 as SEHNR and CDR2 as FQNEAQ (reference sequence). CDR3: CASSLWTGVYF. The DNA of the CDR3 is TGTGCCAGCAGCTTATGGACTGGAGTGTATTTT. The full variable domain, in which reference TRBV7-9 and TRBJ2-3 provide the parts outside the CDR3, is DTGVSQNPRHKITKRGQNVTFRCDPISEHNRLYWYRQTLGQGPEFLTYFQNEAQLEKSRLLSDRFSAERPKGSFSTLEIQRTEQGDSAMYLCASSLWTGVYFGPGTRLTVL.

This clone was found a few times. The gene calls are TRBV6-6 and TRBJ2-5; the match to TRBD2 covers 7 bases. Germline trimming cut 0 bases from V and 5 bases from J; bases unmatched to any gene: 3. Germline V gene sequence: CDR1 MNHNY, CDR2 SVGAGI (reference sequence). The CDR3 loop spans 14 amino acids. CDR3 sequence (DNA): TGTGCCAGCAGTTACTCGAGGGGAGGGGAGACCCAGTACTTC. Its translation is CASSYSRGGETQYF.

This clone has only a few counts. The chain joins TRBV27 to TRBJ2-7; 10 positions match TRBD1. The germline CDR1 and CDR2 sequences are MNHEY and SMNVEV (reference sequence). V lost 5 bases to trimming and J lost 2 bases; unmatched junction nucleotides: 6. The CDR3 runs 15 residues. CDR3 sequence: CASSLDRGDAYEQYF. The CDR3 DNA reads TGTGCCAGCAGTCTGGACAGGGGGGACGCCTACGAGCAGTACTTC.

This clone was counted only a few times. The chain carries TRBV27 and TRBJ2-6; D might be TRBD2 (6 bases). Trimming shortened V by 7 bases and J by 4 bases, and 8 bases separated the two germline ends. The CDR3 is made up of 13 amino acids. In germline, CDR1 is MNHEY, CDR2 SMNVEV (reference sequence). As DNA, the CDR3 is TGTGCCAGCAAACGGGGGGGGGCCAACGTCCTGACTTTC. Its protein is CASKRGGANVLTF.

This clone was recorded many times. This rearrangement joins TRBV29-1 to TRBJ2-7, with 10 bases fitting TRBD1. The V gene's germline CDR1 is SQVTM and CDR2 ANQGSEA. The trim removed 2 bases at V and 11 bases at J, leaving 9 bases unmatched. This CDR3 is built from 13 residues. The CDR3 loop reads CSVEWGQGRAKYF. As DNA, the CDR3 is TGCAGCGTTGAATGGGGACAGGGGAGGGCTAAGTACTTC.